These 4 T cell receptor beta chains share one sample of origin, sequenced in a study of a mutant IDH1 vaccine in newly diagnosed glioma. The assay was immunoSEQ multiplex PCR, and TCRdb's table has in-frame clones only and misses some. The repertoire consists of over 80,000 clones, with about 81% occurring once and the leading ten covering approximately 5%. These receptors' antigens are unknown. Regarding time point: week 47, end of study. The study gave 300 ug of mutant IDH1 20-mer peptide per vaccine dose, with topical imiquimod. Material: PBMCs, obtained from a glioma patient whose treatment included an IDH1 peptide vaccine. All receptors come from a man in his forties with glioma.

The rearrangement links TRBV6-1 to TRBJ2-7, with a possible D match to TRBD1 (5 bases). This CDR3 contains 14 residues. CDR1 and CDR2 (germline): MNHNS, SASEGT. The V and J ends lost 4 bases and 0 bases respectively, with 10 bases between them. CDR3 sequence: CASSVGQFSYEQYF. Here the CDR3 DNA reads TGTGCCAGCAGTGTGGGGCAGTTCTCCTACGAGCAGTACTTC.

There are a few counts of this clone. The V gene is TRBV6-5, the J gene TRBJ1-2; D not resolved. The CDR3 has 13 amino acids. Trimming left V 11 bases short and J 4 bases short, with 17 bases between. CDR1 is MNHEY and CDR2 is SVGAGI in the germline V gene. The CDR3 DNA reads TGTGCCTCCCGCCTTGAGGGAACCTATGGCTACACCTTC. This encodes CASRLEGTYGYTF.

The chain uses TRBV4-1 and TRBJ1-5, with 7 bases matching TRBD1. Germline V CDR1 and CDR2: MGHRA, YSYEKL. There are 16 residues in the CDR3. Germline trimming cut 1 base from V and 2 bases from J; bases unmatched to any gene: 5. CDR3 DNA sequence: TGCGCCAGCAGCCAAGTATCCCAGGGGGGCAATCAGCCCCAGCATTTT. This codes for CASSQVSQGGNQPQHF.

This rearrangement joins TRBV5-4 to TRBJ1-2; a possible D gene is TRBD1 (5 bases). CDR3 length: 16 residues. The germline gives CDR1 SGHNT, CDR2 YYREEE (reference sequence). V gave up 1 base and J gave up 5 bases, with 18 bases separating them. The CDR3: CASSLYLPGRGYGYTF. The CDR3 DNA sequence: TGTGCCAGCAGCTTGTATCTCCCAGGGAGGGGTTATGGCTACACCTTC.